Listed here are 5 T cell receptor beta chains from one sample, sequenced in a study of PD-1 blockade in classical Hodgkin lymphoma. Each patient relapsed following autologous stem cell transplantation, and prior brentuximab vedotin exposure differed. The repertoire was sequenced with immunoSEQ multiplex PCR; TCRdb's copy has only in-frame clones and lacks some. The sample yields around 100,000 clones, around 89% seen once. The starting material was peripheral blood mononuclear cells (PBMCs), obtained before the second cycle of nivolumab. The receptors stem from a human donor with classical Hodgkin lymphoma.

The CDR3 spells CASSSTSIGADYEQYF. For the CDR3, the DNA is TGCGCCAGCAGCTCGACGTCGATCGGGGCGGACTACGAGCAGTACTTC. The rearrangement uses TRBV5-1 and TRBJ2-7, with D possibly being TRBD1 or TRBD2 (5 bases each). V dropped 3 bases and J dropped 3 bases, with 19 bases sitting between them. Germline loops: CDR1 SGHRS, CDR2 YFSETQ. This CDR3 contains 16 residues.

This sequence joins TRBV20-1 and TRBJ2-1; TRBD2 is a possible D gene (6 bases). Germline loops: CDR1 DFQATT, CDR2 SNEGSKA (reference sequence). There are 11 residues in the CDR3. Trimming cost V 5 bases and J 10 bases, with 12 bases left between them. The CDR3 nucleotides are TGCAGTGCTTGGGGGGTCCGGGAGCAGTTCTTC. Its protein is CSAWGVREQFF.

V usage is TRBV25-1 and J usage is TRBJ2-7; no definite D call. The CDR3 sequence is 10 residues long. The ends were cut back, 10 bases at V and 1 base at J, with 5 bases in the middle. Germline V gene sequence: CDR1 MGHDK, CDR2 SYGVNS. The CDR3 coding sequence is TGTGCCACCGAATCCTACGAGCAGTACTTC. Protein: CATESYEQYF.

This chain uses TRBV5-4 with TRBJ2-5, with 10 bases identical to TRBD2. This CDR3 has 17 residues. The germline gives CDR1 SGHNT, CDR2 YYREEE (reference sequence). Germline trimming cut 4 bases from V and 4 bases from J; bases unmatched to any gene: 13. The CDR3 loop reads CASSSRPSGGIGETQYF. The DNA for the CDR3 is TGTGCCAGCAGCAGCCGGCCTAGCGGGGGTATAGGAGAGACCCAGTACTTC. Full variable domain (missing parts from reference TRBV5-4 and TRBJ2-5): ETGVTQSPTHLIKTRGQQVTLRCSSQSGHNTVSWYQQALGQGPQFIFQYYREEENGRGNFPPRFSGLQFPNYSSELNVNALELDDSALYLCASSSRPSGGIGETQYFGPGTRLLVL.

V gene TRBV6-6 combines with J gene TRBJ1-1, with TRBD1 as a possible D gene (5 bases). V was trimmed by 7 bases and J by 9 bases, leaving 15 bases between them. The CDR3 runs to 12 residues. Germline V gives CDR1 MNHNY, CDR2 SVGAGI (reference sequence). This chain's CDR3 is CASTTLGGKAFF. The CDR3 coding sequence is TGTGCCAGCACCACCCTGGGGGGTAAAGCTTTCTTT.